This T cell receptor beta chain stems from a study of OX40 agonist ivuxolimab in advanced cancers. Study-level information: Cohort: approximately 79% men, mean age around 60, aged about 20 to 79. Study observations and caveats: The CD4+ and CD8+ T cells in the blood had expanded clonally by week 6 at 0.1 to 3.0 mg/kg.

Sequenced by immunoSEQ multiplex PCR; TCRdb stores in-frame clones only, minus some. Of about 80,000 clones listed, 70% to 90% are singletons. Worth noting for this clone: Its antigen is undetermined.

Germline lookup yields CDR1 DFQATT and CDR2 SNEGSKA (reference sequence). CDR3 length: 11 amino acids. Trimming cost V 6 bases and J 4 bases, with 7 bases left between them. The study sampled blood at baseline, cycle 4 day 1, and cycle 7 day 1. This clonotype originated in an adult with an advanced solid tumor such as melanoma, head and neck, liver or kidney cancer. The chain carries TRBV20-1 and TRBJ2-1; D remains ambiguous. Source: CD4+ or CD8+ T cells sorted from blood, taken in a trial of the OX40 agonist ivuxolimab. The CDR3 DNA reads TGCAGTGCCACGGTTTACAATGAGCAGTTCTTC. Its protein is CSATVYNEQFF.